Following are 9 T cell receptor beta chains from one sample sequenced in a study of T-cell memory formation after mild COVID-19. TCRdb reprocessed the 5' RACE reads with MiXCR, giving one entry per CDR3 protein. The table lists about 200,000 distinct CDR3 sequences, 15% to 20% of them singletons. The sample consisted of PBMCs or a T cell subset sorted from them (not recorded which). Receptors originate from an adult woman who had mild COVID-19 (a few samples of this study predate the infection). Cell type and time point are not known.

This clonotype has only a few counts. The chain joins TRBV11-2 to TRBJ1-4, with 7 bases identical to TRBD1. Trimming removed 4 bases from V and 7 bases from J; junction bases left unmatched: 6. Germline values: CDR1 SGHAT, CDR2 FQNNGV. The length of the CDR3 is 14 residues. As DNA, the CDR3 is TGTGCCAGCAGCTGGGACAGACATGGTGAAAAACTGTTTTTT. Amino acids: CASSWDRHGEKLFF.

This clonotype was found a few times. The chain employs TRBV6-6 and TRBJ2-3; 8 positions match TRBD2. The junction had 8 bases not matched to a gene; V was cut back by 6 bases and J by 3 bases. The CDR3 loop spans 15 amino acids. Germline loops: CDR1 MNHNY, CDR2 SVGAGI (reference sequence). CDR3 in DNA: TGTGCCAGCAGGCGATCTAGCGGGCAAACAGATACGCAGTATTTT. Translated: CASRRSSGQTDTQYF.

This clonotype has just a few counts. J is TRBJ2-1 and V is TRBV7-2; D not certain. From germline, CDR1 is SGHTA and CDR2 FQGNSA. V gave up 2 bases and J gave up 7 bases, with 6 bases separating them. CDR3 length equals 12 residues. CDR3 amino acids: CASSLTENEQFF. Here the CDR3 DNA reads TGTGCCAGCAGCTTAACCGAGAATGAGCAGTTCTTC.

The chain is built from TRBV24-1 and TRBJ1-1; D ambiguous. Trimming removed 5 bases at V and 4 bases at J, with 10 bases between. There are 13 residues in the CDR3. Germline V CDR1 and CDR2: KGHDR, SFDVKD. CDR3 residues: CATSAVGGTEAFF. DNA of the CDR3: TGTGCCACCAGTGCGGTGGGTGGCACTGAAGCTTTCTTT.

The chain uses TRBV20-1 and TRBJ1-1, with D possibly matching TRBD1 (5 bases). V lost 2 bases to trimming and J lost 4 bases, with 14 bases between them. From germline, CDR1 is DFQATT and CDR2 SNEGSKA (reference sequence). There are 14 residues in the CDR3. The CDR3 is CSARPRQHTTEAFF. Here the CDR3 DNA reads TGCAGTGCTAGACCTCGACAGCACACCACTGAAGCTTTCTTT.

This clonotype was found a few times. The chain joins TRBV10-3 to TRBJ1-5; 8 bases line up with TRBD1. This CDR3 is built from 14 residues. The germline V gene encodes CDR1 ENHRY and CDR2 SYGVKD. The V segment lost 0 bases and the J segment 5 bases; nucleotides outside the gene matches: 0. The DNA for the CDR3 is TGTGCCATCAGTGAGTCACAGGGGGATCAGCCCCAGCATTTT. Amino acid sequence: CAISESQGDQPQHF.

The CDR3 DNA reads TGTGCCACCATGGGGGAAATCACCGGGGAGCTGTTTTTT. Protein product: CATMGEITGELFF. The gene calls are TRBV24-1 and TRBJ2-2, with D tentatively TRBD1 or TRBD2 (5 bases each). From germline, CDR1 is KGHDR and CDR2 SFDVKD. This CDR3 has 13 residues. V lost 8 bases, J lost 4 bases, and 10 bases lay in between.

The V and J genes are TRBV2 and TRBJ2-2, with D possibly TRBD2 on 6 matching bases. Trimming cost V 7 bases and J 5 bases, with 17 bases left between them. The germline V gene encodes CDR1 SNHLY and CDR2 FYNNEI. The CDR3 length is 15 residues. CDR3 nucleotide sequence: TGTGCCAGCACCGTCGTTGGGGGAGGAACCGGGGAGCTGTTTTTT. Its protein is CASTVVGGGTGELFF.

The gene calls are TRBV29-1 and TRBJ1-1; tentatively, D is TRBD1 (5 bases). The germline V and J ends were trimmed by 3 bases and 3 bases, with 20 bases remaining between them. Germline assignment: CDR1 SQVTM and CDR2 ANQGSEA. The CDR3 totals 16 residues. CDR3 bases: TGCAGCGTTGAGATCCAGGGAACCCGGTGGGACACTGAAGCTTTCTTT. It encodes CSVEIQGTRWDTEAFF.